This T cell receptor beta chain was sequenced during a study of graft-versus-host responses after intestinal transplantation. Background on the study: In this cohort, recipients had multivisceral, liver-intestinal, or isolated intestinal transplants.

As to this clone: The antigen remains unidentified.

Clones were sequenced by immunoSEQ multiplex PCR, and TCRdb holds only the in-frame ones, with some missing. The data show roughly 120,000 clones, 90% seen once. The CDR3 is 15 residues long. The J segment lost 3 bases and the V segment lost 6 bases, leaving 7 bases of the junction unmatched. Germline V gene sequence: CDR1 MNHNS, CDR2 SASEGT. General study findings and limits: Early post-transplant HvG declines showed an association with peak circulating GvH clone levels.

This sequence was found in a human donor who received an intestinal transplant. The J gene is TRBJ1-3, the V gene TRBV6-1, with TRBD1 matching over 8 bases. The sample was unstimulated CD4+ T cells sorted from spleen or lymph node cells, taken before intestinal transplant. DNA of the CDR3: TGTGCCAGCAGCGTGACAGGGGAATTTGGAAACACCATATATTTT. Its translation is CASSVTGEFGNTIYF.